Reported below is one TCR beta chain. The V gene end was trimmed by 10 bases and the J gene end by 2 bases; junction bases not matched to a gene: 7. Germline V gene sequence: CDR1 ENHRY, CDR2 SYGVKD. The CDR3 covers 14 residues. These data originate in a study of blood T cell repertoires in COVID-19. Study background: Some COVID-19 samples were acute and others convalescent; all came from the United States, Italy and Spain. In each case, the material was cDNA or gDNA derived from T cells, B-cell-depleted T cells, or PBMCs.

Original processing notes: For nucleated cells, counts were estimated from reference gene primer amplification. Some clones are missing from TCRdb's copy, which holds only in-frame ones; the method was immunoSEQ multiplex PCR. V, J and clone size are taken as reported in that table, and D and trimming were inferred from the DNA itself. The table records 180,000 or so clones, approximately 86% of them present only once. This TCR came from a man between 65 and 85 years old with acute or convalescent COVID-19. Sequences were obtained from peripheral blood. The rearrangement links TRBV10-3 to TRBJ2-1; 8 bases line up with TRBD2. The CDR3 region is CATYSGAAYNEQFF. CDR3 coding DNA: TGTGCCACCTATAGCGGGGCGGCCTACAATGAGCAGTTCTTC.